These 16 T cell receptor beta chains originate from one sample sequenced in a study of CD8+ T cells in alopecia areata (dated by TCRdb to between 2018 and 2020). The label giving this sample's time point can be read as: roughly 24 weeks on oral tofacitinib. This specimen's treatment or condition label, interpreted: oral pan-JAK inhibitor, 5-10 mg twice daily. The library was produced with the immunoSEQ multiplex PCR assay. RNA was extracted from all samples and reverse transcribed into cDNA, which served as template for TCR sequencing. The table comes from immuneACCESS by way of TCRdb, which keeps in-frame sequences with V and J called. Part of the clones is missing from these tables; in studies checked, under half for an unresolved V gene and the rest for unknown reasons. The sample data list 150,000 to 250,000 clones, and over 45% of these were observed just once. Jointly, the top ten make up 5.5% to 6% of the sample.

The sample here was CD4+ T cells sorted from blood, taken at week 24, from a patient treated with tofacitinib. The receptors were sampled from a human donor with alopecia areata.

V gene TRBV9 combines with J gene TRBJ2-6; D call uncertain. Germline V CDR1 and CDR2: SGDLS, YYNGEE. The V end was cut by 3 bases, the J end by 6 bases, with 7 bases between. This CDR3 spans 13 amino acids. The CDR3 DNA reads TGTGCCAGCAGCGACTCGGTGGCCAACGTCCTGACTTTC. Translated: CASSDSVANVLTF.

The chain employs TRBV7-2 and TRBJ2-1; TRBD1 agrees at 8 bases. Losses at the gene ends were 6 bases for V and 10 bases for J; bases not matched to a gene: 8. CDR1 and CDR2 from the germline V gene are SGHTA and FQGNSA. This CDR3 contains 13 residues. The CDR3, as DNA: TGTGCCAGCAGACGGAGGACAGGGACCGAGCAGTTCTTC. Protein: CASRRRTGTEQFF.

The chain is built from TRBV5-1 and TRBJ1-1; a possible D gene is TRBD1 (5 bases). Germline CDR1 and CDR2: SGHRS and YFSETQ. The CDR3 loop spans 16 amino acids. Trimming pared 0 bases from V and 5 bases from J, leaving 17 bases between. CDR3 DNA: TGCGCCAGCAGCTTGGATGGCAGGGCATTGGGTACTGAAGCTTTCTTT. It translates to CASSLDGRALGTEAFF.

V gene TRBV27 combines with J gene TRBJ1-1; D gene ambiguous. Germline-derived CDR1 and CDR2 are MNHEY and SMNVEV (reference sequence). The length of the CDR3 is 12 residues. With 6 bases removed from V and 11 bases from J, the gap between germline ends came to 16 bases. The CDR3 coding sequence is TGTGCCAGCAGAGGGTCCACTATGAGGGCTTTCTTT. Translating it yields CASRGSTMRAFF.

V gene TRBV9 combines with J gene TRBJ2-6; D unresolved. The V end lost 4 bases, the J end lost 0 bases, and 8 bases lay between the germline ends. CDR1 and CDR2 from the germline V gene are SGDLS and YYNGEE. The CDR3 has 15 residues. CDR3 sequence reads: CASSSDTSGANVLTF. The CDR3 nucleotides read TGTGCCAGCAGCTCAGACACCTCTGGGGCCAACGTCCTGACTTTC.

The chain employs TRBV2 and TRBJ2-3, with 12 bases fitting TRBD2. This CDR3 spans 15 amino acids. In germline, CDR1 is SNHLY, CDR2 FYNNEI. After removal of 5 bases from V and 3 bases from J, the junction contained 3 bases not matched to a gene. As DNA, the CDR3 is TGTGCCAGCAGTTACCTAGCGGGAGGGACAGATACGCAGTATTTT. The encoded protein is CASSYLAGGTDTQYF.

This chain uses TRBV28 with TRBJ1-1; no reliable D call. The V gene's germline CDR1 is MDHEN and CDR2 SYDVKM. The CDR3 runs 11 residues. Trimming shortened V by 10 bases and J by 7 bases, and 13 bases separated the two germline ends. The CDR3 loop reads CATSDPFEAFF. Written as DNA, the CDR3 is TGTGCCACCTCCGACCCATTTGAAGCTTTCTTT.

This CDR3 is CAWSLTGGNTEAFF. For the CDR3, the DNA is TGTGCCTGGAGCCTGACAGGCGGCAACACTGAAGCTTTCTTT. The J gene is TRBJ1-1, the V gene TRBV30; tentatively, D is TRBD1 (6 bases). V dropped 3 bases and J dropped 2 bases, with 13 bases sitting between them. The CDR3 totals 14 residues. Germline assignment: CDR1 GTSNPN and CDR2 SVGIG (reference sequence). The full variable domain, in which reference TRBV30 and TRBJ1-1 provide the parts outside the CDR3, is SQTIHQWPATLVQPVGSPLSLECTVEGTSNPNLYWYRQAAGRGLQLLFYSVGIGQISSEVPQNLSASRPQDRQFILSSKKLLLSDSGFYLCAWSLTGGNTEAFFGQGTRLTVV.

The gene calls are TRBV5-4 and TRBJ2-1; no reliable D call. CDR1 and CDR2 from the germline V gene are SGHNT and YYREEE (reference sequence). The V end lost 4 bases, the J end lost 6 bases, and 11 bases lay between the germline ends. CDR3 length equals 13 residues. The CDR3 reads CASSIKLVNEQFF. The CDR3 nucleotides are TGTGCCAGCAGCATAAAGTTAGTCAATGAGCAGTTCTTC.

The chain has TRBV19 and TRBJ2-7; 8 positions match TRBD1. The CDR3 is 15 amino acids. The V gene end was trimmed by 3 bases and the J gene end by 2 bases; junction bases not matched to a gene: 6. Germline V gene lookup returns CDR1 LNHDA and CDR2 SQIVND (reference sequence). The CDR3 nucleotides are TGTGCCAGTAGTATTGCCGGGACAGGAGCCTACGAGCAGTACTTC. The encoded protein is CASSIAGTGAYEQYF.

The chain is built from TRBV9 and TRBJ1-1, with 7 bases aligning to TRBD1. The CDR3 runs to 13 residues. After removal of 4 bases from V and 5 bases from J, the junction contained 5 bases not matched to a gene. Germline assignment: CDR1 SGDLS and CDR2 YYNGEE. CDR3 protein: CASSTADRTEAFF. In nucleotides, the CDR3 is TGTGCCAGCAGCACAGCGGACAGGACTGAAGCTTTCTTT. The complete variable domain, with remaining parts taken from reference TRBV9 and TRBJ1-1, reads DSGVTQTPKHLITATGQRVTLRCSPRSGDLSVYWYQQSLDQGLQFLIQYYNGEERAKGNILERFSAQQFPDLHSELNLSSLELGDSALYFCASSTADRTEAFFGQGTRLTVV.

V gene TRBV2 combines with J gene TRBJ1-3, with TRBD1 matching over 7 bases. V shed 6 bases and J 4 bases; nucleotides not matched to a gene: 6. The CDR3 is made up of 14 amino acids. The germline V gene has CDR1 SNHLY and CDR2 FYNNEI. The CDR3 bases are TGTGCCAGCAGGGCCGGGACAGACGGAAACACCATATATTTT. Amino acids: CASRAGTDGNTIYF.

The rearrangement joins TRBV5-4 to TRBJ1-4; no firm D call. This CDR3 has 15 amino acids. The V gene's germline CDR1 is SGHNT and CDR2 YYREEE (reference sequence). With 4 bases removed from V and 3 bases from J, the gap between germline ends came to 13 bases. CDR3 protein: CASSQVEESNEKLFF. The CDR3 DNA reads TGTGCCAGCAGCCAAGTCGAGGAGTCTAATGAAAAACTGTTTTTT. The complete variable domain, with remaining parts taken from reference TRBV5-4 and TRBJ1-4, reads ETGVTQSPTHLIKTRGQQVTLRCSSQSGHNTVSWYQQALGQGPQFIFQYYREEENGRGNFPPRFSGLQFPNYSSELNVNALELDDSALYLCASSQVEESNEKLFFGSGTQLSVL.

This chain joins TRBV5-1 and TRBJ2-3; tentative D call: TRBD1 (6 bases). The CDR3 totals 15 residues. In germline, CDR1 is SGHRS, CDR2 YFSETQ. Trimming took 0 bases from V and 2 from J, leaving 10 bases between them. The CDR3 spells CASSLAGQFTDTQYF. Written as DNA, the CDR3 is TGCGCCAGCAGCTTGGCCGGACAGTTCACAGATACGCAGTATTTT. Based on the CDR3 plus reference TRBV5-1 and TRBJ2-3, the full variable domain is KAGVTQTPRYLIKTRGQQVTLSCSPISGHRSVSWYQQTPGQGLQFLFEYFSETQRNKGNFPGRFSGRQFSNSRSEMNVSTLELGDSALYLCASSLAGQFTDTQYFGPGTRLTVL.

Here the CDR3 reads CSVTTGGLTEAFF. The CDR3 region has the DNA TGCAGCGTGACGACAGGGGGTCTCACTGAAGCTTTCTTT. The J gene is TRBJ1-1, the V gene TRBV29-1, with 9 bases fitting TRBD1. The CDR3 spans 13 residues. With 6 bases clipped from V and 4 bases from J, the junction kept 6 bases outside the gene matches. Germline CDR1 is SQVTM and CDR2 is ANQGSEA.

In its sample, this clone was seen once. The rearrangement links TRBV5-4 to TRBJ1-2; no clear D. Looked up from germline, CDR1 is SGHNT and CDR2 is YYREEE (reference sequence). Trimming took off 5 bases at V and 5 bases at J, with 10 bases between the two ends. The length of the CDR3 is 12 residues. DNA of the CDR3: TGTGCCAGCAGTCGCCCAGATTATGGCTACACCTTC. It encodes CASSRPDYGYTF.